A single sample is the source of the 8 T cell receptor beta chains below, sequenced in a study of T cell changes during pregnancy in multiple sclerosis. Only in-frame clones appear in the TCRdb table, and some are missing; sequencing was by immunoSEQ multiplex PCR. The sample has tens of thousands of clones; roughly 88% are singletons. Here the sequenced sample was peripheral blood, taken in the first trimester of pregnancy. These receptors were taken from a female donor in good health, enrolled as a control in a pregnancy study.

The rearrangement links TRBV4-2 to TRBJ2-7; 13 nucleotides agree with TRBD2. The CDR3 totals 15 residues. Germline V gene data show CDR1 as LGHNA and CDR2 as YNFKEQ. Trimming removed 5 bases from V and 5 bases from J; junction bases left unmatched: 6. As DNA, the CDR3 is TGTGCCAGCAGCTCGCGACTAGCGGGGGGAGACGAGCAGTACTTC. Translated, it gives CASSSRLAGGDEQYF.

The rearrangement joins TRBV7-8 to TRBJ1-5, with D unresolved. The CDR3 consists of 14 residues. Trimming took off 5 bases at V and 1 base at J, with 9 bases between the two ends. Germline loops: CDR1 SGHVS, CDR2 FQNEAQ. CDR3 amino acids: CASSPSLSNQPQHF. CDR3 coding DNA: TGTGCCAGCAGCCCTAGCCTAAGCAATCAGCCCCAGCATTTT.

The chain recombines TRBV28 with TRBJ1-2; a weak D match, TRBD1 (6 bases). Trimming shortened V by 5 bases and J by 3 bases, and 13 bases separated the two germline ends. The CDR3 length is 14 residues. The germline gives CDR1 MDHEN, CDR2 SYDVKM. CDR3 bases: TGTGCCAGCAGTCCCTCAACAGGGCACTATGGCTACACCTTC. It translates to CASSPSTGHYGYTF.

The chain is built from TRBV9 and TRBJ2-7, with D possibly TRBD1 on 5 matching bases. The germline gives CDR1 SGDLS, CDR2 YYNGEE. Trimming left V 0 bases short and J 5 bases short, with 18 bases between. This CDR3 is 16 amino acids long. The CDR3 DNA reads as TGTGCCAGCAGCGTAGAGGGCGACAGCGCAAGGGACGAGCAGTACTTC. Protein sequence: CASSVEGDSARDEQYF.

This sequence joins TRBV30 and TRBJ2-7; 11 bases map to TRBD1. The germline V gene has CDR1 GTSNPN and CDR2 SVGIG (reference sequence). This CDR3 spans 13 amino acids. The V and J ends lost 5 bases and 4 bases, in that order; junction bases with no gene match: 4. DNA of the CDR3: TGTGCCTGGTCCGGGACAGGGGGATACGAGCAGTACTTC. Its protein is CAWSGTGGYEQYF.

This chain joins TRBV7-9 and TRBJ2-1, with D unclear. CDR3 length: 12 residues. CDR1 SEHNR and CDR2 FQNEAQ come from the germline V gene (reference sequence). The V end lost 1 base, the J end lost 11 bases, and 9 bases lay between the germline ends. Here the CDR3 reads CASSLGSLKQFF. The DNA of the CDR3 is TGTGCCAGCAGCTTAGGTAGTTTAAAGCAGTTCTTC.

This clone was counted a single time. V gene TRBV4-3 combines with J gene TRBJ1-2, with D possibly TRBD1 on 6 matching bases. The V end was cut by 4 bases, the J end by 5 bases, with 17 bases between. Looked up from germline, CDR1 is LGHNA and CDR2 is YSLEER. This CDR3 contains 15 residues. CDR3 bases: TGCGCCAGCAGCCCAAGTAGGGAGGGGGGGTATGGCTACACCTTC. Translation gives CASSPSREGGYGYTF.

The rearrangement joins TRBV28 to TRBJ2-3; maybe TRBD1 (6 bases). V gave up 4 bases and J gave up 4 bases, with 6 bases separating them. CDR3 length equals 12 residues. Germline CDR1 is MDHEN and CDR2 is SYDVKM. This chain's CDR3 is CASSSGADTQYF. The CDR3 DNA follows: TGTGCCAGCAGTTCAGGGGCAGATACGCAGTATTTT.